This T cell receptor (beta chain) was captured by sequencing in a study of monozygotic twins with inflammatory bowel disease (dated by TCRdb to the late 2010s). Describing the broader study: In total, 28 monozygotic twin pairs made up the full study: 19 Danish pairs, all IBD-discordant, plus nine German pairs, of which four were IBD-concordant and five were IBD-discordant. Within discordant pairs, disease-associated traits were sought mainly by comparing IBD patients with their genetically identical healthy co-twins. Each individual had, on average, about 151 000 unique TCRalpha sequences and 181 000 unique TCRbeta sequences available for analysis.

The CDR3 goes from the cysteine to the phenylalanine over 16 residues. No DNA is recorded. The germline V gene (reference sequence) supplies CDR1 DFQATT and CDR2 SNEGSKA. Receptors were amplified or captured by 5' RACE. For each TCR library, roughly 3,600 ng of total RNA was used. For each sample, cDNA synthesis was carried out in eight separate reactions using SMARTScribe reverse transcriptase. During cDNA synthesis, template switching introduced unique molecular identifiers that contained a 6-nucleotide sample barcode. TCRalpha and TCRbeta cDNA was amplified in two nested PCRs of about 16 and 10 cycles, and bead purification was carried out after each PCR. Before amplification, the cDNA was treated with uracil DNA-glycosylase and purified using the QIAquick PCR purification kit. In the second PCR, Illumina TruSeq-compatible adapters and sample-specific barcodes were added. Library quality and concentration were assessed using TapeStation and Qubit, and about 5.2 ng of each library was pooled. Sequencing of pooled libraries was carried out on an Illumina HiSeq2500 single-index Rapid Run using 2 x 100 bp reads and custom sequencing primers. As for the authors' bioinformatics: UMI-based consensus assembly with MiGEC version 1.2.6 was used to correct PCR and sequencing errors. MiXCR version 2.1.1 handled V(D)J alignment, clonotype assembly and CDR3 extraction. Gene usage, clonotype sharing and MAIT/NKT TCR abundance were normalised by analysing the top 1000, 10 000 and 20 000 clonotypes per sample. Diversity was computed as the inverse Simpson index with the vegan R package after downsampling to 27 000 UMIs. Paired Mann-Whitney U tests were applied to discordant twin pairs, and Benjamini-Hochberg correction was used for multiple testing. TCRdb reprocessed the reads; each CDR3 protein sequence makes one entry, and DNA is unavailable. The V and J calls here are based on TCRdb, not the publication. The sample table holds fewer than 550,000 distinct CDR3 sequences. The ten largest clones add up to around 2.5% of the sample.

From each donor, an approximately 2.5 ml peripheral blood sample was collected into PAXgene tubes and kept at -80 degrees C. Without T cell sorting, total RNA was isolated from whole blood using the PAXgene blood miRNA kit on an automated QIAcube. Peripheral blood from monozygotic twin pairs, either concordant or discordant for inflammatory bowel disease, underwent deep TCRalpha and TCRbeta repertoire profiling that used unique molecular barcoding. Smoking habits were recorded for all twin pairs, and each individual was classified as a current, former or never smoker. What the study reported, not specific to this receptor: Compared with healthy twins, IBD patients had fewer clonotypes in common with other individuals, a difference most pronounced in patients showing signs of disease activity. No single strong signal or clonotype linked to IBD turned up in the results, so the idea that one exists was not supported. The analysis was unable to tell apart different T cell subtypes. TCRbeta repertoire diversity, by inverse Simpson index, was decreased in IBD patients compared with their healthy co-twins. Repertoire similarity did not differ between concordant and discordant twins, possibly due to limited statistical power. Differing immunosuppressive treatments among patients may have added background noise and inter-individual variability to the repertoires.

Notes on this clonotype: The antigen it binds to is not known.

The origin of this receptor is a human donor with ulcerative colitis or Crohn's disease, or a healthy co-twin of an affected twin (not recorded which). The chain uses TRBV20-1 and TRBJ2-1; TCRdb calls TRBD2, which cannot be checked without DNA. The sequencing input was blood. The CDR3 reads CSARSVGRAKYYEQFF.